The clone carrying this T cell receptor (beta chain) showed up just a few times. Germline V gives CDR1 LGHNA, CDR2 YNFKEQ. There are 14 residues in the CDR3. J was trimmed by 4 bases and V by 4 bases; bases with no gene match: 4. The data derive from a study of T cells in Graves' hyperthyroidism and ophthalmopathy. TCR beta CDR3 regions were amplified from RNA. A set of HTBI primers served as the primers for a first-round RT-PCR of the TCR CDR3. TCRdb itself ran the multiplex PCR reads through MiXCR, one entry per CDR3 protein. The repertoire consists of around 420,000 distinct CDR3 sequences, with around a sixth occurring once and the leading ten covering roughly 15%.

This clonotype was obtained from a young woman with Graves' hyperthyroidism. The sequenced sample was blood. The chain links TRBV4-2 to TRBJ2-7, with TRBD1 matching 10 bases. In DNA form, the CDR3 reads TGTGCCAGCAGCCGAGGGACAGGGGAATACGAGCAGTACTTC. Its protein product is CASSRGTGEYEQYF.